This TCR beta chain originates from a study of cytomegalovirus exposure and HLA in healthy donors (dated by TCRdb to about 2017). About the investigation overall: A later analysis indicated that the 130 or so validation repertoires were generated on the platform also employed for the 600 to 750 repertoires of the first cohort. The study was designed to test whether signatures of past pathogen exposure could be identified by cataloging public T cell receptors. Besides the first cohort of roughly 660 subjects, a separate validation cohort made up of 120 different subjects was used. High-throughput TCR immunosequencing, statistical association of individual TCRs with disease status, and machine learning were combined to predict cytomegalovirus infection status.

Results the study describes overall, beyond this receptor: The classifier was reported to diagnose cytomegalovirus status with high specificity and sensitivity in both the original cohort and the validation cohort. A few of the identified cytomegalovirus-associated TCR beta chains were confirmed in vitro to be specific for cytomegalovirus antigens. According to the authors, the approach could potentially be generalized to other disease states and immunological phenotypes. The validation cohort had no HLA typing available for a later analysis, so co-occurrence within that cohort was assessed over all 120 or so repertoires. Most TCR sequences were seen in very few donors, while some public TCRs were found in many individuals. A total of roughly 160 TCR beta chains were listed by the study as associated with cytomegalovirus. Subsequent analysis determined that TCRs grouped into clusters in the first cohort also showed a tendency toward co-occurrence across the 120 or so validation repertoires, and approximately 93% of cluster scores exceeded 0.

With regard to this clone: This receptor's antigen is unknown. No qualities accompany the bases; no much larger clone lies one base away.

Separate from the approximately 670-subject first cohort, the validation cohort of over 90 subjects was the group to which the donors belonged. Library construction relied on the immunoSEQ multiplex PCR assay. In the authors' own workflow: To diagnose cytomegalovirus status from the catalog of TCR beta chain sequences, a statistical classification framework was built. TCRdb mirrors the immuneACCESS table, restricted to in-frame sequences. Some clones are absent from its copies; in checked studies, under half trace to an unresolved V gene, and the reason for the others is unknown. The V and J calls and the clone size are those of that table, but D and trimming were determined from the DNA. The sample includes over 150,000 clones, with less than 95% observed a single time. The ten largest clones represent around 3% of the sample. Based on the germline V gene, the CDR1 and CDR2 sequences are MGHRA and YSYEKL. Measured from the cysteine to the phenylalanine, the CDR3 is 15 residues long. The only DNA kept is the CDR3, 45 bases in frame from the first base. The junction shows trimming of 0 bases on V and 5 bases on J, and the gene matches do not reach 6 bases of it.

The chain couples TRBV4-1 to TRBJ2-5, and TRBD1 aligns with 7 junction nucleotides. The TCR sequence derives from a woman younger than 35 in good health and CMV-seropositive. The sequencing input was PBMCs. The DNA sequence reads TGCGCCAGCAGCCAAGATCCACAGGGGTGGGAGACCCAGTACTTC. Its translation is CASSQDPQGWETQYF.